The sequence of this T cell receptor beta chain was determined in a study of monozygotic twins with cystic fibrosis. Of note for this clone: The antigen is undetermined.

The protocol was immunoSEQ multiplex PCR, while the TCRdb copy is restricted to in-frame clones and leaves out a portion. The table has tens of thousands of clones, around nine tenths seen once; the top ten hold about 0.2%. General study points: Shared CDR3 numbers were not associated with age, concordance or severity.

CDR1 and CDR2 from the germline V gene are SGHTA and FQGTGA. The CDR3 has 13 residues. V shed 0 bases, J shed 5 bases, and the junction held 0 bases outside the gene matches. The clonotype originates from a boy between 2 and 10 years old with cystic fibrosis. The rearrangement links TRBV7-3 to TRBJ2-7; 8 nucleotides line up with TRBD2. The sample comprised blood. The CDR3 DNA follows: TGTGCCAGCAGCTTAACCGGGGGGGACGAGCAGTACTTC. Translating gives CASSLTGGDEQYF. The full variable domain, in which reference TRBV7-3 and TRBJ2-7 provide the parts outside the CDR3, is GAGVSQTPSNKVTEKGKYVELRCDPISGHTALYWYRQSLGQGPEFLIYFQGTGAADDSGLPNDRFFAVRPEGSVSTLKIQRTERGDSAVYLCASSLTGGDEQYFGPGTRLTVT.